Following are 17 T cell receptor beta chains from one sample sequenced in a study of cytomegalovirus exposure and HLA in healthy donors. Only in-frame clones appear in the TCRdb table, and some are missing; sequencing was by immunoSEQ multiplex PCR. The sample holds around 98,000 clones, more than 85% seen once. Sequenced material: PBMCs. These receptors all stem from a man aged 18 to 29 in good health and CMV-seropositive.

The chain links TRBV6-5 to TRBJ1-1; the D is unclear. V lost 2 bases, J lost 7 bases, and 8 bases lay in between. Germline V gene lookup returns CDR1 MNHEY and CDR2 SVGAGI. CDR3 length: 12 residues. The DNA of the CDR3 is TGTGCCAGCAGTTACGGCGGCAGTGAAGCTTTCTTT. This sequence encodes CASSYGGSEAFF.

The gene calls are TRBV4-2 and TRBJ2-1; 10 bases map to TRBD2. Germline trimming cut 0 bases from V and 12 bases from J; bases unmatched to any gene: 11. The CDR3 consists of 16 residues. Germline V lookup: CDR1 LGHNA, CDR2 YNFKEQ. The chain's CDR3 is CASSQEGTSALTRQFF. CDR3 coding DNA: TGTGCCAGCAGCCAAGAAGGGACTAGCGCCCTAACCCGGCAGTTCTTC.

This sequence joins TRBV7-6 and TRBJ2-5; D not certain. V was trimmed by 2 bases and J by 3 bases, leaving 7 bases between them. The CDR3 totals 13 residues. Germline assignment: CDR1 SGHVS and CDR2 FNYEAQ. CDR3 DNA: TGTGCCAGCAGCTTACGGAGAGAAGAGACCCAGTACTTC. It codes for CASSLRREETQYF. Looking up the rest from reference TRBV7-6 and TRBJ2-5 gives the full variable domain: GAGVSQSPRYKVTKRGQDVALRCDPISGHVSLYWYRQALGQGPEFLTYFNYEAQQDKSGLPNDRFSAERPEGSISTLTIQRTEQRDSAMYRCASSLRREETQYFGPGTRLLVL.

The chain uses TRBV10-2 and TRBJ1-1; no clear D. Trimming stripped 6 bases from V and 0 bases from J, with 8 bases between. Germline lookup yields CDR1 WSHSY and CDR2 SAAADI. The length of the CDR3 is 13 residues. The CDR3 region is CASRTAMNTEAFF. The CDR3 DNA sequence: TGCGCCAGCAGAACAGCCATGAACACTGAAGCTTTCTTT.

The chain joins TRBV10-3 to TRBJ1-1, with a tentative D call TRBD1 (6 bases). Trimming took off 8 bases at V and 0 bases at J, with 10 bases between the two ends. The germline CDR1 and CDR2 sequences are ENHRY and SYGVKD. The CDR3 spans 13 residues. In DNA form, the CDR3 reads TGTGCCATCGGGGGGGACATGAACACTGAAGCTTTCTTT. Translation gives CAIGGDMNTEAFF.

This clone was observed a single time. V is TRBV27 and J is TRBJ2-7, with 9 bases aligning to TRBD2. The CDR3 is made up of 14 amino acids. Germline V gene lookup returns CDR1 MNHEY and CDR2 SMNVEV (reference sequence). The V gene end was trimmed by 4 bases and the J gene end by 3 bases; junction bases not matched to a gene: 4. The CDR3 region is CASSYETSGYEQYF. CDR3 nucleotides: TGTGCCAGCAGTTACGAGACTAGCGGCTACGAGCAGTACTTC.

The CDR3 DNA reads TGTGCCAGCCCCCCGGGACAGGGATCAGATACGCAGTATTTT. This translates into CASPPGQGSDTQYF. The V call is TRBV6-1, the J call TRBJ2-3, with TRBD1 matching 9 bases. The germline gives CDR1 MNHNS, CDR2 SASEGT. Trimming cost V 8 bases and J 4 bases; bases outside gene matches: 7. CDR3 length: 14 amino acids.

J is TRBJ2-1 and V is TRBV30; 7 bases fit TRBD1. V lost 3 bases, J lost 8 bases, and 10 bases stayed unmatched. The germline V gene has CDR1 GTSNPN and CDR2 SVGIG (reference sequence). This CDR3 is 14 amino acids long. The CDR3 nucleotides are TGTGCCTGGAGAGTGACAGGGCGTAAAGATGAGCAGTTCTTC. Translated: CAWRVTGRKDEQFF.

The chain joins TRBV4-3 to TRBJ1-5, with D possibly TRBD1 on 5 matching bases. The CDR3 spans 16 residues. Germline V gives CDR1 LGHNA, CDR2 YSLEER. V lost 0 bases to trimming and J lost 5 bases, with 14 bases between them. The CDR3 DNA reads as TGCGCCAGCAGCCAAGATCCCTGGGGGGGATATCAGCCCCAGCATTTT. This sequence encodes CASSQDPWGGYQPQHF.

The CDR3 nucleotides are TGCGCCAGCAGCCAAGGACGGGACAGGGGCTACGAGCAGTACTTC. Amino acids: CASSQGRDRGYEQYF. V is TRBV4-3 and J is TRBJ2-7, with 10 bases identical to TRBD1. Germline CDR1 reads LGHNA; CDR2 reads YSLEER. V lost 1 base to trimming and J lost 3 bases; unmatched junction nucleotides: 3. The CDR3 runs to 15 residues.

The rearrangement joins TRBV27 to TRBJ2-6, with D possibly TRBD2 on 7 matching bases. This CDR3 spans 16 amino acids. The germline CDR1 and CDR2 sequences are MNHEY and SMNVEV (reference sequence). Trimming cost V 8 bases and J 2 bases, with 16 bases left between them. CDR3 sequence: CASRGARSAGANVLTF. The CDR3 DNA reads as TGTGCCAGCCGGGGGGCTCGGTCAGCTGGGGCCAACGTCCTGACTTTC.

The chain employs TRBV6-5 and TRBJ2-1; 7 bases match TRBD2. The CDR3 loop spans 14 amino acids. CDR1 and CDR2 (germline): MNHEY, SVGAGI. The trim removed 2 bases at V and 7 bases at J, leaving 5 bases unmatched. The CDR3 spells CASSYSGTTNEQFF. The CDR3 DNA reads as TGTGCCAGCAGTTACAGCGGGACTACAAATGAGCAGTTCTTC.

The chain combines TRBV23-1 with TRBJ1-2, with D unresolved. TRBV23-1 falls under the ORF class, with uncertain function. V was trimmed by 9 bases and J by 8 bases, leaving 4 bases between them. The CDR3 loop spans 8 amino acids. Written as DNA, the CDR3 is TGCGCCAGTTCGGGCTACACCTTC. Translating gives CASSGYTF.

V usage is TRBV18 and J usage is TRBJ1-4; tentatively, D is TRBD1 (5 bases). This CDR3 is 15 amino acids long. CDR1 KGHSH and CDR2 LQKENI come from the germline V gene. The V end was cut by 4 bases, the J end by 3 bases, with 12 bases between. CDR3 in amino acids: CASSRQTEANEKLFF. CDR3 DNA sequence: TGTGCCAGCTCACGCCAGACAGAGGCTAATGAAAAACTGTTTTTT.

In its sample, this clone was seen once. CDR3 amino acids: CASSDSGTAEQFF. The CDR3 bases are TGTGCCAGCAGTGACTCCGGTACAGCCGAGCAGTTCTTC. The chain has TRBV6-4 and TRBJ2-1; D call uncertain. CDR1 is MRHNA, CDR2 SNTAGT, per germline. The CDR3 is made up of 13 amino acids. Trimming took off 0 bases at V and 10 bases at J, with 10 bases between the two ends.

The J gene is TRBJ2-7, the V gene TRBV11-2, with D unclear. This CDR3 has 14 amino acids. V lost 0 bases and J lost 2, with 8 bases in between. The germline V gene has CDR1 SGHAT and CDR2 FQNNGV. CDR3 amino acids: CASSLDGLPYEQYF. Here the CDR3 DNA reads TGTGCCAGCAGCTTAGATGGCCTCCCCTACGAGCAGTACTTC.

The chain uses TRBV6-1 and TRBJ2-7; 8 positions match TRBD1. Germline values: CDR1 MNHNS, CDR2 SASEGT. The CDR3 runs to 15 residues. Trimming removed 6 bases from V and 5 bases from J; junction bases left unmatched: 12. CDR3: CASRERSPTGDEQYF. In DNA form, the CDR3 reads TGTGCCAGCAGAGAGAGGTCCCCGACAGGGGACGAGCAGTACTTC.